Below are 20 T cell receptor beta chains sequenced from a single sample in a study of monozygotic twins with cystic fibrosis. Assay: immunoSEQ multiplex PCR; the TCRdb copy retains only in-frame clones and omits some. This table holds approximately 14,000 clones, around 83% found once. Material: blood. These TCRs come from a boy aged 10-17 years with cystic fibrosis.

This chain joins TRBV9 and TRBJ1-4; D unresolved. Trimming shortened V by 0 bases and J by 1 base, and 7 bases separated the two germline ends. The germline V gene encodes CDR1 SGDLS and CDR2 YYNGEE. The CDR3 sequence is 15 residues long. As DNA, the CDR3 is TGTGCCAGCAGCGTAGGCGACCGAACTAATGAAAAACTGTTTTTT. This sequence encodes CASSVGDRTNEKLFF. Drawing the rest from reference TRBV9 and TRBJ1-4, the complete variable domain is DSGVTQTPKHLITATGQRVTLRCSPRSGDLSVYWYQQSLDQGLQFLIQYYNGEERAKGNILERFSAQQFPDLHSELNLSSLELGDSALYFCASSVGDRTNEKLFFGSGTQLSVL.

This clone was seen only once. The rearrangement joins TRBV4-1 to TRBJ2-7, with TRBD1 matching over 7 bases. Losses at the gene ends were 2 bases for V and 1 base for J; bases not matched to a gene: 5. Germline CDR1 MGHRA, CDR2 YSYEKL. CDR3 size: 15 residues. The CDR3 protein is CASSQTGTDSYEQYF. The DNA of the CDR3 is TGCGCCAGCAGCCAAACCGGGACAGATTCCTACGAGCAGTACTTC.

This clone was seen once. The chain carries TRBV9 and TRBJ1-6, with unresolved D. The V gene lost 4 bases and the J gene lost 10 bases, with 15 bases spanning the gap. This CDR3 is built from 14 residues. CDR1 is SGDLS and CDR2 is YYNGEE in the germline V gene. The CDR3 nucleotides are TGTGCCAGCAGCTCCAACCCGAATGGGTCACCCCTCCACTTT. It yields the protein CASSSNPNGSPLHF.

This clone came up once. The CDR3 loop reads CASSLAPGSDGYTF. The CDR3, as DNA: TGTGCCAGCAGCTTGGCGCCAGGGTCGGATGGCTACACCTTC. The rearrangement links TRBV5-5 to TRBJ1-2; weak D call: TRBD1 (5 bases). The CDR3 extends over 14 amino acids. V was cut by 0 bases and J by 6 bases, with 12 bases left in between. Looked up from germline, CDR1 is SGHKS and CDR2 is YYEKEE (reference sequence). The variable domain in full, completed from reference TRBV5-5 and TRBJ1-2, reads DAGVTQSPTHLIKTRGQQVTLRCSPISGHKSVSWYQQVLGQGPQFIFQYYEKEERGRGNFPDRFSARQFPNYSSELNVNALLLGDSALYLCASSLAPGSDGYTFGSGTRLTVV.

The V call is TRBV2, the J call TRBJ2-1; D gene unclear. Trimming removed 3 bases from V and 7 bases from J, with 16 bases in between. This CDR3 is built from 15 residues. Germline CDR1 reads SNHLY; CDR2 reads FYNNEI. The chain's CDR3 is CASSDFRVKRNEQFF. In DNA form, the CDR3 reads TGTGCCAGCAGTGACTTTAGGGTAAAGAGGAATGAGCAGTTCTTC.

The rearrangement uses TRBV4-2 and TRBJ1-5, with unresolved D. Germline CDR1 and CDR2: LGHNA and YNFKEQ. This CDR3 is built from 15 residues. V dropped 0 bases and J dropped 3 bases, with 9 bases sitting between them. The CDR3 is CASSQDIYNNQPQHF. The DNA of the CDR3 is TGTGCCAGCAGCCAAGATATCTACAACAATCAGCCCCAGCATTTT.

This chain's CDR3 is CASSPWNTEAFF. CDR3 DNA: TGTGCCAGCTCACCCTGGAACACTGAAGCTTTCTTT. The chain employs TRBV18 and TRBJ1-1, with no clear D. Trimming pared 3 bases from V and 1 base from J, leaving 3 bases between. This CDR3 region has 12 residues. CDR1 is KGHSH and CDR2 is LQKENI in the germline V gene. The full variable domain, rest sourced from reference TRBV18 and TRBJ1-1, is NAGVMQNPRHLVRRRGQEARLRCSPMKGHSHVYWYRQLPEEGLKFMVYLQKENIIDESGMPKERFSAEFPKEGPSILRIQQVVRGDSAAYFCASSPWNTEAFFGQGTRLTVV.

This chain connects TRBV18 to TRBJ2-7; 11 positions match TRBD2. V dropped 6 bases and J dropped 3; count of bases not matched to a gene: 13. The CDR3 contains 17 residues. Germline V gene data show CDR1 as KGHSH and CDR2 as LQKENI. The CDR3 region is CASSPPGLAGGIYEQYF. The CDR3 coding sequence is TGTGCCAGCTCCCCCCCGGGTCTAGCGGGGGGAATCTACGAGCAGTACTTC.

The chain links TRBV4-2 to TRBJ2-7; D is uncertain. This CDR3 contains 14 residues. V gave up 0 bases and J gave up 1 base, with 7 bases separating them. Germline values: CDR1 LGHNA, CDR2 YNFKEQ. The CDR3 nucleotides read TGTGCCAGCAGCCAAGATGGAAGTTCCTACGAGCAGTACTTC. Protein product: CASSQDGSSYEQYF.

The chain joins TRBV6-1 to TRBJ2-3; D gene ambiguous. Deletions cut 2 bases from V and 2 bases from J, with 11 bases between. Germline V gene sequence: CDR1 MNHNS, CDR2 SASEGT. This CDR3 contains 15 residues. The chain's CDR3 is CASSETDFFTDTQYF. The CDR3 DNA reads TGTGCCAGCAGTGAAACCGACTTTTTCACAGATACGCAGTATTTT.

CDR3 in DNA: TGCGCCAGCAGCCATCACCTAGGCGGTAGATACAATGAGCAGTTCTTC. It yields the protein CASSHHLGGRYNEQFF. The chain recombines TRBV4-1 with TRBJ2-1; D remains unclear. Trimming left V 3 bases short and J 4 bases short, with 16 bases between. The CDR3 covers 16 residues. Per the germline V gene, CDR1 is MGHRA and CDR2 is YSYEKL.

The rearrangement links TRBV7-9 to TRBJ1-1, with 10 bases identical to TRBD1. The CDR3 contains 15 residues. CDR1 and CDR2 (germline): SEHNR, FQNEAQ (reference sequence). The J segment lost 12 bases and the V segment lost 2 bases, leaving 12 bases of the junction unmatched. CDR3 in DNA: TGTGCCAGCAGCTTATTTCTCCCGGGACAGGGGAGACCTTTCTTT. Protein sequence: CASSLFLPGQGRPFF.

The table lists this clone with a count of one. The rearrangement uses TRBV10-1 and TRBJ2-7; TRBD1 is a possible D gene (6 bases). Germline V gene data show CDR1 as WNHNN and CDR2 as SYGVQD (reference sequence). The CDR3 is 9 residues long. The CDR3 spells CIQGSEQYF. The CDR3 DNA reads as TGCATACAGGGTAGCGAGCAGTACTTC.

J is TRBJ1-3 and V is TRBV5-6; tentatively, D is TRBD1 (5 bases). The germline CDR1 and CDR2 sequences are SGHDT and YYEEEE. The V end lost 2 bases, the J end lost 4 bases, and 10 bases lay between the germline ends. This CDR3 is 14 amino acids long. The CDR3, as DNA: TGTGCCAGCAGCTTTGCAGGGTACGGAAACACCATATATTTT. Amino acids: CASSFAGYGNTIYF.

The chain combines TRBV7-3 with TRBJ1-3; 7 nucleotides line up with TRBD1. The CDR3 sequence is 15 residues long. V was clipped by 5 bases and J by 4 bases; unmatched bases: 8. Germline V CDR1 and CDR2: SGHTA, FQGTGA. Here the CDR3 DNA reads TGTGCCAGCAGCCTCTCAGGGGGATACGGAAACACCATATATTTT. Amino acids: CASSLSGGYGNTIYF.

The chain has TRBV5-8 and TRBJ2-5, with TRBD1 as a possible D gene (6 bases). Trimming took off 1 base at V and 5 bases at J, with 21 bases between the two ends. The CDR3 contains 17 residues. The germline CDR1 and CDR2 sequences are SGHTS and YDEGEE. CDR3 residues: CASSLKSGTPGSETQYF. The DNA of the CDR3 is TGTGCCAGCAGCTTGAAATCAGGGACACCGGGTTCGGAGACCCAGTACTTC. Looking up the rest from reference TRBV5-8 and TRBJ2-5 gives the full variable domain: EAGVTQSPTHLIKTRGQQATLRCSPISGHTSVYWYQQALGLGLQFLLWYDEGEERNRGNFPPRFSGRQFPNYSSELNVNALELEDSALYLCASSLKSGTPGSETQYFGPGTRLLVL.

This chain uses TRBV5-6 with TRBJ1-4; D is unclear. V was clipped by 2 bases and J by 8 bases, with 10 bases between them. Per germline, CDR1 SGHDT and CDR2 YYEEEE. The CDR3 loop spans 13 amino acids. The CDR3 DNA reads TGTGCCAGCAGCTTCACTAAAAGGGAAAAACTGTTTTTT. Its protein product is CASSFTKREKLFF. The full variable domain, rest sourced from reference TRBV5-6 and TRBJ1-4, is DAGVTQSPTHLIKTRGQQVTLRCSPKSGHDTVSWYQQALGQGPQFIFQYYEEEERQRGNFPDRFSGHQFPNYSSELNVNALLLGDSALYLCASSFTKREKLFFGSGTQLSVL.

The chain recombines TRBV6-1 with TRBJ1-5, with TRBD1 matching over 7 bases. V dropped 3 bases and J dropped 6; count of bases not matched to a gene: 8. Germline assignment: CDR1 MNHNS and CDR2 SASEGT. The CDR3 sequence is 15 residues long. The DNA for the CDR3 is TGTGCCAGCAGTGACAGGGGGGCGATCATTCAGCCCCAGCATTTT. It translates to CASSDRGAIIQPQHF.

The chain links TRBV18 to TRBJ1-3, with 8 positions matching TRBD1. The CDR3 spans 15 residues. J was trimmed by 3 bases and V by 4 bases; bases with no gene match: 5. Germline V gene data show CDR1 as KGHSH and CDR2 as LQKENI. The CDR3 loop is CASSLLDRDGNTIYF. The CDR3, as DNA: TGTGCCAGCTCACTCTTGGACAGGGATGGAAACACCATATATTTT.

The chain carries TRBV11-2 and TRBJ1-1; 9 bases line up with TRBD1. The CDR3 runs to 16 residues. With V trimmed by 3 bases and J by 5 bases, 10 bases remained unmatched. Germline V gene lookup returns CDR1 SGHAT and CDR2 FQNNGV. The CDR3 DNA follows: TGTGCCAGCAGCTTGGAGGGGGGGACAGGGAGGACTGAAGCTTTCTTT. This gives the protein CASSLEGGTGRTEAFF.